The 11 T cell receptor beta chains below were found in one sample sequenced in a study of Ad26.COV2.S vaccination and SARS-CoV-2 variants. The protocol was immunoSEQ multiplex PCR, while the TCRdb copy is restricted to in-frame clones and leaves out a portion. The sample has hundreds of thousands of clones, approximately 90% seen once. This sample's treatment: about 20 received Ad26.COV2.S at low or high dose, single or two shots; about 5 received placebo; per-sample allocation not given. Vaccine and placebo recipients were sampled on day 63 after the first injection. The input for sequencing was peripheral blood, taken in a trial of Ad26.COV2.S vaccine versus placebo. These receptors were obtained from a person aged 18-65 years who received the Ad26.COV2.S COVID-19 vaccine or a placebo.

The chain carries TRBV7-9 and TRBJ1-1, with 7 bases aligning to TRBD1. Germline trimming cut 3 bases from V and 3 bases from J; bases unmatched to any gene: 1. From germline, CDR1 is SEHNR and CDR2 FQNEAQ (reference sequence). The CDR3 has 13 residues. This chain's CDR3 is CASSFGTDTEAFF. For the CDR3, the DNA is TGTGCCAGCAGCTTTGGGACAGACACTGAAGCTTTCTTT.

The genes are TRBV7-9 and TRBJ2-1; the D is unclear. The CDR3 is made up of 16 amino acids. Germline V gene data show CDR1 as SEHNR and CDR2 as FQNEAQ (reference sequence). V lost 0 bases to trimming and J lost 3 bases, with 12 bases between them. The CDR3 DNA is TGTGCCAGCAGCTTAGCTGTCGGAGCGATCTACAATGAGCAGTTCTTC. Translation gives CASSLAVGAIYNEQFF.

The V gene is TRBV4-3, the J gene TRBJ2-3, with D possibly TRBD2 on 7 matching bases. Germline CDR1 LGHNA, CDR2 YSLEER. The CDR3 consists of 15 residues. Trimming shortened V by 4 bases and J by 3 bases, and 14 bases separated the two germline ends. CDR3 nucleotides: TGCGCCAGCAGCCTCTCAAGGGGGGGAACAGATACGCAGTATTTT. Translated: CASSLSRGGTDTQYF.

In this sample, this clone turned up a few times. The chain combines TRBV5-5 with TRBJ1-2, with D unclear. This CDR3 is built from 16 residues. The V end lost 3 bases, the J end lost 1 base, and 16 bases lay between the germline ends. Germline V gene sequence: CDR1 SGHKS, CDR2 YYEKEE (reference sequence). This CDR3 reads CASSSHPGSHNYGYTF. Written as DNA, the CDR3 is TGTGCCAGCAGCTCCCACCCGGGATCCCATAACTATGGCTACACCTTC.

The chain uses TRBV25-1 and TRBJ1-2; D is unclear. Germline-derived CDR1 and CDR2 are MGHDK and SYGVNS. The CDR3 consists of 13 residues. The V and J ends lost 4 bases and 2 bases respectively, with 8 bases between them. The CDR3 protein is CASSGGRNYGYTF. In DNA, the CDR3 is TGTGCCAGCAGTGGAGGAAGGAACTATGGCTACACCTTC.

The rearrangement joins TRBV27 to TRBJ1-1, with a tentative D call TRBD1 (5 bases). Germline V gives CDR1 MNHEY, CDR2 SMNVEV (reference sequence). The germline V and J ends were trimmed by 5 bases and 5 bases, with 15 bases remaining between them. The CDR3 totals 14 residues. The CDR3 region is CASSRAPGWTEAFF. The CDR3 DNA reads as TGTGCCAGCAGTCGAGCCCCAGGGTGGACTGAAGCTTTCTTT.

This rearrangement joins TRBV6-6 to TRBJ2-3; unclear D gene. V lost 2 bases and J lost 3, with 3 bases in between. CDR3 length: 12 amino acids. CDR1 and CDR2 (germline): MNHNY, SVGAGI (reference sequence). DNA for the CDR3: TGTGCCAGCAGTTACAGGACAGATACGCAGTATTTT. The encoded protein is CASSYRTDTQYF.

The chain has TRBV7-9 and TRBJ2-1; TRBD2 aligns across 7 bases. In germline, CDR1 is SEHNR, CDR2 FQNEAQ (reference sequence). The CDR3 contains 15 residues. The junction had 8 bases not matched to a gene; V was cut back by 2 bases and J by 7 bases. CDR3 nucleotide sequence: TGTGCCAGCAGCTTAACGAGCGGGATACGAAATGAGCAGTTCTTC. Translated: CASSLTSGIRNEQFF.

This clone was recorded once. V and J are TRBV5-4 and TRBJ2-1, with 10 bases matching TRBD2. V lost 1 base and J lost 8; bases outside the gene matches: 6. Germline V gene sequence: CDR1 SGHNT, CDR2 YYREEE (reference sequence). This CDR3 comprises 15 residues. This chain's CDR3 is CASSLKLAGLDEQFF. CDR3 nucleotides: TGTGCCAGCAGCTTGAAACTAGCGGGATTAGATGAGCAGTTCTTC.

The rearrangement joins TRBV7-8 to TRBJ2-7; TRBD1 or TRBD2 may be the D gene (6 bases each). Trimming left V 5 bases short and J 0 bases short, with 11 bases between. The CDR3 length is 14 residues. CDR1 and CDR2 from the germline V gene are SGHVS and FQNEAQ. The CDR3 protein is CASSRGLSSYEQYF. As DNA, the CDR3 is TGTGCCAGCAGCCGGGGGCTGAGCTCCTACGAGCAGTACTTC.

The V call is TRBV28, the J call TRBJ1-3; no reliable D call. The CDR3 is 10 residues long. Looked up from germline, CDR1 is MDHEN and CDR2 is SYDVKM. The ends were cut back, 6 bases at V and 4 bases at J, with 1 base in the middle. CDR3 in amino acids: CASSGNTIYF. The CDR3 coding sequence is TGTGCCAGCAGCGGAAACACCATATATTTT.